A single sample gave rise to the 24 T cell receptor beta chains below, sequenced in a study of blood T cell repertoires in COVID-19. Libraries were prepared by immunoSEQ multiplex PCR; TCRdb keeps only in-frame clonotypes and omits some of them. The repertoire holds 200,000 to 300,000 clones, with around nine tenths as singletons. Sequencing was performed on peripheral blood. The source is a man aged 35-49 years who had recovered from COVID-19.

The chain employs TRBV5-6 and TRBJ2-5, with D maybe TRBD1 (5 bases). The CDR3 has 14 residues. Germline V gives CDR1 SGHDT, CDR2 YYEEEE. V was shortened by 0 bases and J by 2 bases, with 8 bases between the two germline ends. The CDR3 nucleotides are TGTGCCAGCAGCTTGGCTAGGGGTCAAGAGACCCAGTACTTC. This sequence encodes CASSLARGQETQYF.

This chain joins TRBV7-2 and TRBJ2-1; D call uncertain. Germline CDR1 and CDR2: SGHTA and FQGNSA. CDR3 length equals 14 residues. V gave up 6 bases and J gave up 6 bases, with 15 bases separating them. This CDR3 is CASRAPSTLNEQFF. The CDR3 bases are TGTGCCAGCAGGGCCCCGTCCACCCTCAATGAGCAGTTCTTC.

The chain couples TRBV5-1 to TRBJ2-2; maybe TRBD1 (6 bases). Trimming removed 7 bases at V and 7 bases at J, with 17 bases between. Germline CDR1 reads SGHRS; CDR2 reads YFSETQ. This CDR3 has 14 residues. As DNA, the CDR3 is TGCGCCAGCGGACCGACAGGACCGGGCGGGGAGCTGTTTTTT. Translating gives CASGPTGPGGELFF.

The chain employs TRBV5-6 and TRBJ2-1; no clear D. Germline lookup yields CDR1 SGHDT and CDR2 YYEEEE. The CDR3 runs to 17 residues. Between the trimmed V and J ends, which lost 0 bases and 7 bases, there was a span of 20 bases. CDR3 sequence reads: CASSLAPRARNFNEQFF. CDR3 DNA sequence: TGTGCCAGCAGCTTGGCCCCAAGAGCTAGAAATTTTAATGAGCAGTTCTTC.

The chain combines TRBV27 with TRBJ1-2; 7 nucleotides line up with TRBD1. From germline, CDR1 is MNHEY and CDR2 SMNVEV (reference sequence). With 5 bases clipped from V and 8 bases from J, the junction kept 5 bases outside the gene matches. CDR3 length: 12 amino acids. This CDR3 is CASSPGTAGYTF. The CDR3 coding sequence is TGTGCCAGCAGTCCAGGGACAGCGGGCTACACCTTC.

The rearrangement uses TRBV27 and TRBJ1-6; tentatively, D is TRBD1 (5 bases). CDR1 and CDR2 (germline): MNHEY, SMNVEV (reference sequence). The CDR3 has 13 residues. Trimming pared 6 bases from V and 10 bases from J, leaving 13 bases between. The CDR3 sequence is CASSKEGTSPLHF. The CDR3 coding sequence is TGTGCCAGCAGCAAGGAGGGGACGTCACCCCTCCACTTT.

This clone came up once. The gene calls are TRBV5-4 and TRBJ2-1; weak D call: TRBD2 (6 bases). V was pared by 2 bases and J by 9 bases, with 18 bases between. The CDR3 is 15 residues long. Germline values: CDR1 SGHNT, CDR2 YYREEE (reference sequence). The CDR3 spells CASSFGTRTRGEQFF. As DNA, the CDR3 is TGTGCCAGCAGCTTCGGGACTCGTACCCGGGGTGAGCAGTTCTTC.

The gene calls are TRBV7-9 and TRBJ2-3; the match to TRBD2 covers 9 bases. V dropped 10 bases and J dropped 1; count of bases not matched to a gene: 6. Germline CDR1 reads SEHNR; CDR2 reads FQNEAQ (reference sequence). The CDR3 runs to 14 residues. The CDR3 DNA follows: TGTGCCATCAACTTAGCGGGAGGCACAGATACGCAGTATTTT. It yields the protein CAINLAGGTDTQYF. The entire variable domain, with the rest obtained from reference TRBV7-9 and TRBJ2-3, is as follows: DTGVSQNPRHKITKRGQNVTFRCDPISEHNRLYWYRQTLGQGPEFLTYFQNEAQLEKSRLLSDRFSAERPKGSFSTLEIQRTEQGDSAMYLCAINLAGGTDTQYFGPGTRLTVL.

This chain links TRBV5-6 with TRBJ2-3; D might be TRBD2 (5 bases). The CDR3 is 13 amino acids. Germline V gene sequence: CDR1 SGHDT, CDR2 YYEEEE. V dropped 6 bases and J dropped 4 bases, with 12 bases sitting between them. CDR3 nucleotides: TGTGCCAGCATGCAGGCGGGCCCAGATACGCAGTATTTT. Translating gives CASMQAGPDTQYF.

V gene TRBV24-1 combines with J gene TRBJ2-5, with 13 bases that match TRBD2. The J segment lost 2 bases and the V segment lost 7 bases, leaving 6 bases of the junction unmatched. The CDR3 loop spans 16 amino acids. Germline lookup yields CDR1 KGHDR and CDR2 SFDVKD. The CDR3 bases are TGTGCCACCAGCGAACCGGGACTAGCGGGACAAGAGACCCAGTACTTC. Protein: CATSEPGLAGQETQYF.

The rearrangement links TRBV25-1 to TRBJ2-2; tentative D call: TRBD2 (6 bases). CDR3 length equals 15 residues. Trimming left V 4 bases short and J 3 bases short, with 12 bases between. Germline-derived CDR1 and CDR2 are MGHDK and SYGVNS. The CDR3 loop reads CASSVGTGDTGELFF. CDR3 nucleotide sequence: TGTGCCAGCAGTGTCGGGACTGGGGACACCGGGGAGCTGTTTTTT.

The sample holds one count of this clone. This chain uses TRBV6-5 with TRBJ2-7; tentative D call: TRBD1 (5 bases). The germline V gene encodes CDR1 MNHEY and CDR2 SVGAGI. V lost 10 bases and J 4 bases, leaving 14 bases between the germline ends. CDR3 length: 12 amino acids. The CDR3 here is CATPLTAYEQYF. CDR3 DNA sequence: TGTGCCACACCTCTGACAGCATACGAGCAGTACTTC.

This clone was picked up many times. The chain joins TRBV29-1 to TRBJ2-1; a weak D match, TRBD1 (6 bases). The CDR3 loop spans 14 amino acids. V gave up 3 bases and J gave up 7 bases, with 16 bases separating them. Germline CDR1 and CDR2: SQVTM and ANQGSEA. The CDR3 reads CSVDTGSLKNEQFF. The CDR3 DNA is TGCAGCGTTGACACAGGGTCGTTGAAGAATGAGCAGTTCTTC.

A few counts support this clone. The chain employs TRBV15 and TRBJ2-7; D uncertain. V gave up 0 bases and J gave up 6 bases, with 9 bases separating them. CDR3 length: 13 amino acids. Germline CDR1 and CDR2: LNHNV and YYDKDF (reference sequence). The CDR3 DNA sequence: TGTGCCACCAGCAGAGACCGTCTAGGCGAGCAGTACTTC. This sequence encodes CATSRDRLGEQYF.

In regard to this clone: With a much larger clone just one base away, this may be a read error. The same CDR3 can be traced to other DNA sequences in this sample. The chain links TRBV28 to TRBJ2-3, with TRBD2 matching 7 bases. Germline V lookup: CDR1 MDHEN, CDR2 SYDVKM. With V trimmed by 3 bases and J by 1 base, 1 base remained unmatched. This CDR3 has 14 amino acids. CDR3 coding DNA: TGTGCCAGCAGTTTTCTAGCGGGCACAGATACGCAGTATTTT. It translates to CASSFLAGTDTQYF.

Here the CDR3 DNA reads TGTGCCAGCAGACCCGGACAGGGGAGGGCTGAAGCTTTCTTT. It is translated as CASRPGQGRAEAFF. The chain joins TRBV7-9 to TRBJ1-1; 9 bases are shared with TRBD1. Germline values: CDR1 SEHNR, CDR2 FQNEAQ (reference sequence). The CDR3 length is 14 residues. V was clipped by 6 bases and J by 6 bases; unmatched bases: 8. The complete variable domain, with remaining parts taken from reference TRBV7-9 and TRBJ1-1, reads DTGVSQNPRHKITKRGQNVTFRCDPISEHNRLYWYRQTLGQGPEFLTYFQNEAQLEKSRLLSDRFSAERPKGSFSTLEIQRTEQGDSAMYLCASRPGQGRAEAFFGQGTRLTVV.

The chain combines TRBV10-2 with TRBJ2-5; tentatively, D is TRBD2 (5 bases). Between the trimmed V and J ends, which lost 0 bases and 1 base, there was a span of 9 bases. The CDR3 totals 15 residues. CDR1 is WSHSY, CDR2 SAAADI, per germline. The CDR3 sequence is CASSESRAAQETQYF. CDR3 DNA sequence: TGCGCCAGCAGTGAGTCGAGGGCAGCCCAAGAGACCCAGTACTTC.

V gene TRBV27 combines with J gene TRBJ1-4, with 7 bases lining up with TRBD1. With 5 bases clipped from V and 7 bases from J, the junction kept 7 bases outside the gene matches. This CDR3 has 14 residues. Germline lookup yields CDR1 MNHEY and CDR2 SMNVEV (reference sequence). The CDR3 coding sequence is TGTGCCAGCAGTAAACAGGGGTGGATTGAAAAACTGTTTTTT. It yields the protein CASSKQGWIEKLFF. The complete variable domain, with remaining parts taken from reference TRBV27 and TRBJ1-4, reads EAQVTQNPRYLITVTGKKLTVTCSQNMNHEYMSWYRQDPGLGLRQIYYSMNVEVTDKGDVPEGYKVSRKEKRNFPLILESPSPNQTSLYFCASSKQGWIEKLFFGSGTQLSVL.

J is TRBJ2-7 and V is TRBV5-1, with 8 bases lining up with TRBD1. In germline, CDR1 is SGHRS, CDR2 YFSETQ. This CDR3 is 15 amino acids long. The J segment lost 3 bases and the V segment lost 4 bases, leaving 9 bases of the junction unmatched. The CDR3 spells CASSHGDRSGYEQYF. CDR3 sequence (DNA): TGCGCCAGCAGCCATGGGGACAGGTCTGGCTACGAGCAGTACTTC.

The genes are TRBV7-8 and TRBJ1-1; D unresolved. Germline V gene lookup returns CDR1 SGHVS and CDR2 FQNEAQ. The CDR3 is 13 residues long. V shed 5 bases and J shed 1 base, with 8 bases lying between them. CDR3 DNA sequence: TGTGCCAGCAGCCGCGCACAGAACACTGAAGCTTTCTTT. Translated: CASSRAQNTEAFF.

The CDR3 nucleotides are TGTGCCAGCTCACCCGGGGGGGCGCCTGGATACAATGAGCAGTTCTTC. Its protein is CASSPGGAPGYNEQFF. The chain carries TRBV18 and TRBJ2-1, with 8 bases matching TRBD2. Per the germline V gene, CDR1 is KGHSH and CDR2 is LQKENI. CDR3 size: 16 residues. V lost 3 bases to trimming and J lost 4 bases; unmatched junction nucleotides: 8.

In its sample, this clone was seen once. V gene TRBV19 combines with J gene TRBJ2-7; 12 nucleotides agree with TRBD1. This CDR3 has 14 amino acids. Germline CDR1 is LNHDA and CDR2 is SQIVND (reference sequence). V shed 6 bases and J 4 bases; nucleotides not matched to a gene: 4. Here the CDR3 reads CASSGTGGGYEQYF. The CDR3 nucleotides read TGTGCCAGTAGCGGGACAGGGGGCGGGTACGAGCAGTACTTC.

DNA of the CDR3: TGTGCCAGTAAGGGGGGGAGTCCCTACGAGCAGTACTTC. Translating it yields CASKGGSPYEQYF. V usage is TRBV12-3 or TRBV12-4 and J usage is TRBJ2-7; perhaps TRBD2 as D (7 bases). The CDR3 consists of 13 residues. V lost 9 bases and J lost 2, with 14 bases in between.

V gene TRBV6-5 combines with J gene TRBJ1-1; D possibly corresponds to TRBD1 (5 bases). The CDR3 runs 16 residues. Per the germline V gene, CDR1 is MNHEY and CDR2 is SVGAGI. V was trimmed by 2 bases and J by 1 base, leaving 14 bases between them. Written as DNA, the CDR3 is TGTGCCAGCAGTTACGGGCAGGGCATAGGGAACACTGAAGCTTTCTTT. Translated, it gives CASSYGQGIGNTEAFF.